This passage covers 7 T cell receptor beta chains from one sample sequenced in a study of identical twins. TCRdb reanalysed the 5' RACE reads using MiXCR and keeps one entry per CDR3 protein. The sample yields under 450,000 distinct CDR3 sequences, approximately 17% seen once. Sequencing was carried out using naive T cells sorted from blood. These TCRs come from a man aged 50 or older in good health.

The sample holds many counts of this clonotype. The gene calls are TRBV20-1 and TRBJ1-1; no reliable D call. V lost 0 bases to trimming and J lost 7 bases, with 9 bases between them. There are 12 residues in the CDR3. Germline V gene data show CDR1 as DFQATT and CDR2 as SNEGSKA (reference sequence). The CDR3 spells CSARDWGGEAFF. CDR3 nucleotides: TGCAGTGCTAGAGATTGGGGAGGTGAAGCTTTCTTT.

The chain uses TRBV29-1 and TRBJ2-1, with 7 bases fitting TRBD1. CDR1 and CDR2 from the germline V gene are SQVTM and ANQGSEA. V shed 3 bases, J shed 10 bases, and the junction held 6 bases outside the gene matches. The CDR3 consists of 12 residues. In nucleotides, the CDR3 is TGCAGCGTTGAGGAAGGGGGCGGGGAGCAGTTCTTC. It codes for CSVEEGGGEQFF.

This sequence joins TRBV4-3 and TRBJ2-3, with D tentatively TRBD2 (5 bases). The V gene lost 0 bases and the J gene lost 1 base, with 17 bases spanning the gap. Germline V gene data show CDR1 as LGHNA and CDR2 as YSLEER. This CDR3 has 18 amino acids. CDR3: CASSQDVGLLGGTDTQYF. Here the CDR3 DNA reads TGCGCCAGCAGCCAAGATGTAGGACTGTTGGGCGGCACAGATACGCAGTATTTT.

This clonotype was seen repeatedly, ten times or more. The J gene is TRBJ2-1, the V gene TRBV14; D gene ambiguous. Germline loops: CDR1 SGHDN, CDR2 FVKESK. V was cut by 2 bases and J by 8 bases, with 16 bases left in between. CDR3 length: 15 residues. Here the CDR3 reads CASSQSLWTSDEQFF. The CDR3 DNA reads TGTGCCAGCAGCCAATCGCTTTGGACCAGCGATGAGCAGTTCTTC.

This clonotype appeared many times. The chain is built from TRBV6-2 or TRBV6-3 and TRBJ2-1; 7 bases are a match to TRBD2. V lost 6 bases, J lost 0 bases, and 11 bases stayed unmatched. The germline CDR1 and CDR2 sequences are MNHEY and SVGEGT. The CDR3 is made up of 17 amino acids. CDR3 residues: CASRGGLAANSYNEQFF. In nucleotides, the CDR3 is TGTGCCAGCAGGGGAGGGCTAGCGGCCAACTCCTACAATGAGCAGTTCTTC.

The rearrangement uses TRBV6-1 and TRBJ2-7, with TRBD2 identical over 9 bases. Trimming cost V 7 bases and J 2 bases; bases outside gene matches: 3. CDR3 length: 13 residues. Per the germline V gene, CDR1 is MNHNS and CDR2 is SASEGT. The CDR3 protein is CASIAGETYEQYF. The CDR3, as DNA: TGTGCCAGCATAGCGGGAGAAACCTACGAGCAGTACTTC.

This clonotype was recorded many times. This chain connects TRBV5-1 to TRBJ2-3; D is uncertain. V dropped 4 bases and J dropped 2 bases, with 11 bases sitting between them. CDR3 length: 14 residues. CDR1 is SGHRS and CDR2 is YFSETQ in the germline V gene. The CDR3 is CASSPDHFTDTQYF. The DNA of the CDR3 is TGCGCCAGCAGCCCGGACCATTTCACAGATACGCAGTATTTT.